This passage covers 23 T cell receptor beta chains from one sample sequenced in a study of shared clonotypes between healthy human individuals. This table comes from immunoSEQ multiplex PCR, and its TCRdb copy is limited to in-frame clones, with some not included. The sample consists of under 1,100,000 clones, about 75% of them appearing once. Sequencing was carried out using memory CD4+ T cells sorted from blood. Subset described: CD45RA-negative fraction. Receptors were obtained from a young man in good health.

This clone appeared a single time. The V and J genes are TRBV5-1 and TRBJ2-2, with D tentatively TRBD1 (6 bases). The CDR3 spans 17 residues. Trimming took off 4 bases at V and 1 base at J, with 17 bases between the two ends. CDR1 is SGHRS, CDR2 YFSETQ, per germline. This CDR3 is CASSLLPGHLNTGELFF. CDR3 bases: TGCGCCAGCAGCCTACTACCGGGACACCTGAACACCGGGGAGCTGTTTTTT.

Of note for this clone: A far more abundant clone sits one base away, making this likely a read error. The genes are TRBV10-3 and TRBJ2-1, with 8 bases aligning to TRBD2. This CDR3 has 15 amino acids. Trimming at V came to 2 bases and at J to 3 bases, leaving 3 bases not matched to a gene. Germline loops: CDR1 ENHRY, CDR2 SYGVKD. In nucleotides, the CDR3 is TGTGCCATCAGTGAGACTAGCGGAATCTACAATGAGCAGTTCTTC. Translation gives CAISETSGIYNEQFF.

The V gene is TRBV7-6, the J gene TRBJ2-2; 8 bases line up with TRBD1. The CDR3 contains 16 residues. The junction had 5 bases not matched to a gene; V was cut back by 1 base and J by 4 bases. From germline, CDR1 is SGHVS and CDR2 FNYEAQ. CDR3 sequence: CASSLVPGGGTGELFF. DNA of the CDR3: TGTGCCAGCAGCTTAGTGCCAGGGGGCGGCACCGGGGAGCTGTTTTTT.

This clone was observed a handful of times. The V and J genes are TRBV30 and TRBJ1-1; D unclear. Germline-derived CDR1 and CDR2 are GTSNPN and SVGIG (reference sequence). Trimming took off 3 bases at V and 0 bases at J, with 5 bases between the two ends. The CDR3 is 12 amino acids. The CDR3 bases are TGTGCCTGGAGGAAGATGAACACTGAAGCTTTCTTT. Its protein is CAWRKMNTEAFF.

V is TRBV2 and J is TRBJ1-5; D possibly corresponds to TRBD1 (6 bases). V lost 3 bases and J 4 bases, leaving 10 bases between the germline ends. Per the germline V gene, CDR1 is SNHLY and CDR2 is FYNNEI. The CDR3 runs 14 residues. CDR3 protein: CASSDTRGNQPQHF. Here the CDR3 DNA reads TGTGCCAGCAGTGATACCAGGGGAAATCAGCCCCAGCATTTT.

The rearrangement links TRBV10-1 to TRBJ1-5; a weak D match, TRBD1 (5 bases). This CDR3 is built from 16 residues. Looked up from germline, CDR1 is WNHNN and CDR2 is SYGVQD (reference sequence). The V gene lost 7 bases and the J gene lost 0 bases, with 16 bases spanning the gap. The CDR3 here is CASTSTVNYSNQPQHF. The CDR3 DNA sequence: TGCGCCAGCACCTCGACAGTAAATTATAGCAATCAGCCCCAGCATTTT.

This chain uses TRBV7-9 with TRBJ1-6; no reliable D call. Trimming cost V 0 bases and J 6 bases, with 12 bases left between them. This CDR3 has 16 amino acids. Germline V gene data show CDR1 as SEHNR and CDR2 as FQNEAQ (reference sequence). The CDR3 DNA follows: TGTGCCAGCAGCTTAGCGTCCATGGTCCTTAATTCACCCCTCCACTTT. It translates to CASSLASMVLNSPLHF.

Comment on this clone: This same CDR3 is encoded by further DNA sequences in the sample. The chain employs TRBV6-1 and TRBJ2-7, with 7 bases that match TRBD1. CDR1 and CDR2 from the germline V gene are MNHNS and SASEGT. The CDR3 is 13 amino acids. After removal of 6 bases from V and 3 bases from J, the junction contained 5 bases not matched to a gene. The CDR3: CASSGTANYEQYF. CDR3 coding DNA: TGTGCCAGCAGCGGGACAGCCAACTACGAGCAGTACTTC.

The chain is built from TRBV29-1 and TRBJ2-7; D is perhaps TRBD2 (7 bases). Germline V lookup: CDR1 SQVTM, CDR2 ANQGSEA. V dropped 6 bases and J dropped 1 base, with 16 bases sitting between them. The CDR3 covers 14 residues. CDR3 residues: CSVVRGARSYEQYF. In DNA form, the CDR3 reads TGCAGCGTCGTACGGGGGGCGAGGTCCTACGAGCAGTACTTC.

The table lists this clone with a few counts. CDR3 sequence (DNA): TGTGCCAGCAGCGGTGCCCCGGGGTCCAGGACAGATACGCAGTATTTT. This gives the protein CASSGAPGSRTDTQYF. V gene TRBV9 combines with J gene TRBJ2-3; TRBD2 is a possible D gene (5 bases). The CDR3 runs 16 residues. The V end lost 3 bases, the J end lost 3 bases, and 17 bases lay between the germline ends. From germline, CDR1 is SGDLS and CDR2 YYNGEE.

The table lists this clone with a few counts. This chain uses TRBV7-9 with TRBJ1-1; TRBD1 agrees at 7 bases. After removal of 5 bases from V and 3 bases from J, the junction contained 9 bases not matched to a gene. The CDR3 is 15 amino acids. Germline CDR1 is SEHNR and CDR2 is FQNEAQ (reference sequence). The CDR3 nucleotides are TGTGCCAGCAGCCAACGGACAGGCCTCGACACTGAAGCTTTCTTT. Protein: CASSQRTGLDTEAFF. Full variable domain (outside the CDR3, taken from reference TRBV7-9 and TRBJ1-1): DTGVSQNPRHKITKRGQNVTFRCDPISEHNRLYWYRQTLGQGPEFLTYFQNEAQLEKSRLLSDRFSAERPKGSFSTLEIQRTEQGDSAMYLCASSQRTGLDTEAFFGQGTRLTVV.

The chain employs TRBV6-5 and TRBJ2-7, with 9 bases fitting TRBD1. The CDR3 has 15 amino acids. Germline values: CDR1 MNHEY, CDR2 SVGAGI. Trimming took 5 bases from V and 4 from J; bases not matched to a gene: 9. As DNA, the CDR3 is TGTGCCAGCAGTCAGAACGGACAGGGGAAATACGAGCAGTACTTC. Its translation is CASSQNGQGKYEQYF.

This clone occurred a few times. Other DNA sequences in this specimen translate into the identical CDR3. The V gene is TRBV6-1, the J gene TRBJ2-5, with TRBD1 identical over 7 bases. Germline V gene data show CDR1 as MNHNS and CDR2 as SASEGT. The CDR3 has 13 amino acids. V was pared by 6 bases and J by 2 bases, with 3 bases of the junction left unmatched. The CDR3 loop is CASSGQAQETQYF. CDR3 coding DNA: TGTGCCAGCAGCGGACAGGCACAAGAGACCCAGTACTTC.

The sample holds a few counts of this clone. CDR3 in amino acids: CAISESGLTKNIQYF. Here the CDR3 DNA reads TGTGCCATCAGTGAGTCAGGTTTAACCAAAAACATTCAGTACTTC. The rearrangement uses TRBV10-3 and TRBJ2-4; D is uncertain. Germline assignment: CDR1 ENHRY and CDR2 SYGVKD. This CDR3 spans 15 amino acids. Trimming removed 0 bases at V and 2 bases at J, with 8 bases between.

The rearrangement joins TRBV5-1 to TRBJ2-5; D perhaps matches TRBD2 (6 bases). The germline V gene has CDR1 SGHRS and CDR2 YFSETQ. This CDR3 comprises 14 residues. Trimming left V 1 base short and J 7 bases short, with 14 bases between. The CDR3 here is CASSLSGLGGTQYF. The CDR3 DNA reads TGCGCCAGCAGCTTGTCCGGTTTGGGGGGGACCCAGTACTTC.

The chain recombines TRBV5-4 with TRBJ2-7, with TRBD1 as a possible D gene (7 bases). CDR3 length equals 15 residues. Between the trimmed V and J ends, which lost 0 bases and 9 bases, there was a span of 19 bases. Germline CDR1 reads SGHNT; CDR2 reads YYREEE (reference sequence). The CDR3 bases are TGTGCCAGCAGCTTGGTTGGGACAGCCCAGGGGGGGCAGTACTTC. Translating gives CASSLVGTAQGGQYF.

The gene calls are TRBV19 and TRBJ2-6; 7 bases align to TRBD2. V lost 5 bases, J lost 3 bases, and 4 bases stayed unmatched. This CDR3 spans 15 amino acids. CDR1 is LNHDA, CDR2 SQIVND, per germline (reference sequence). The CDR3 DNA is TGTGCCAGTAGTGGGGAGGGCTATGGGGCCAACGTCCTGACTTTC. Amino acids: CASSGEGYGANVLTF.

Many counts were recorded for this clone. The V gene is TRBV10-1, the J gene TRBJ1-1; no reliable D call. The ends were cut back, 3 bases at V and 2 bases at J, with 1 base in the middle. Germline CDR1 reads WNHNN; CDR2 reads SYGVQD (reference sequence). CDR3 size: 11 residues. For the CDR3, the DNA is TGCGCCAGCAGTGATAACACTGAAGCTTTCTTT. Translated: CASSDNTEAFF.

This clone was seen more than once but under ten times. The gene calls are TRBV10-1 and TRBJ1-5; D not resolved. CDR3 size: 10 residues. Looked up from germline, CDR1 is WNHNN and CDR2 is SYGVQD (reference sequence). The V and J ends lost 8 bases and 15 bases respectively, with 14 bases between them. The CDR3 spells CASWCSWVHF. Here the CDR3 DNA reads TGCGCCAGCTGGTGCAGCTGGGTGCATTTT.

This chain links TRBV30 with TRBJ2-1; weak D call: TRBD2 (6 bases). Germline CDR1 is GTSNPN and CDR2 is SVGIG (reference sequence). This CDR3 spans 13 amino acids. Deletions cut 3 bases from V and 8 bases from J, with 14 bases between. The CDR3 bases are TGTGCCTGGAGGCGTCTAGCGACACATGAGCAGTTCTTC. It translates to CAWRRLATHEQFF.

V gene TRBV19 combines with J gene TRBJ2-1; D is possibly TRBD1 (6 bases). The CDR3 contains 12 residues. Germline V gives CDR1 LNHDA, CDR2 SQIVND (reference sequence). Trimming pared 4 bases from V and 12 bases from J, leaving 13 bases between. CDR3 amino acids: CASSKQGSGQFF. CDR3 nucleotides: TGTGCCAGTAGTAAACAGGGAAGCGGGCAGTTCTTC. The entire variable domain, with the rest obtained from reference TRBV19 and TRBJ2-1, is as follows: DGGITQSPKYLFRKEGQNVTLSCEQNLNHDAMYWYRQDPGQGLRLIYYSQIVNDFQKGDIAEGYSVSREKKESFPLTVTSAQKNPTAFYLCASSKQGSGQFFGPGTRLTVL.

The chain has TRBV30 and TRBJ1-5; no firm D call. V dropped 3 bases and J dropped 5 bases, with 11 bases sitting between them. In germline, CDR1 is GTSNPN, CDR2 SVGIG (reference sequence). This CDR3 is 13 amino acids long. The CDR3 DNA is TGTGCCTGGAGCACAAGGGAGGATCAGCCCCAGCATTTT. Its translation: CAWSTREDQPQHF.

In its sample, this clone was seen once. The gene calls are TRBV2 and TRBJ1-5; TRBD1 might be the D (6 bases). Trimming left V 6 bases short and J 1 base short, with 10 bases between. The germline gives CDR1 SNHLY, CDR2 FYNNEI. This CDR3 is 14 amino acids long. CDR3 amino acids: CASRGGASNQPQHF. Written as DNA, the CDR3 is TGTGCCAGCAGGGGGGGGGCGAGCAATCAGCCCCAGCATTTT. Full variable domain (remainder filled in from reference TRBV2 and TRBJ1-5): EPEVTQTPSHQVTQMGQEVILRCVPISNHLYFYWYRQILGQKVEFLVSFYNNEISEKSEIFDDQFSVERPDGSNFTLKIRSTKLEDSAMYFCASRGGASNQPQHFGDGTRLSIL.